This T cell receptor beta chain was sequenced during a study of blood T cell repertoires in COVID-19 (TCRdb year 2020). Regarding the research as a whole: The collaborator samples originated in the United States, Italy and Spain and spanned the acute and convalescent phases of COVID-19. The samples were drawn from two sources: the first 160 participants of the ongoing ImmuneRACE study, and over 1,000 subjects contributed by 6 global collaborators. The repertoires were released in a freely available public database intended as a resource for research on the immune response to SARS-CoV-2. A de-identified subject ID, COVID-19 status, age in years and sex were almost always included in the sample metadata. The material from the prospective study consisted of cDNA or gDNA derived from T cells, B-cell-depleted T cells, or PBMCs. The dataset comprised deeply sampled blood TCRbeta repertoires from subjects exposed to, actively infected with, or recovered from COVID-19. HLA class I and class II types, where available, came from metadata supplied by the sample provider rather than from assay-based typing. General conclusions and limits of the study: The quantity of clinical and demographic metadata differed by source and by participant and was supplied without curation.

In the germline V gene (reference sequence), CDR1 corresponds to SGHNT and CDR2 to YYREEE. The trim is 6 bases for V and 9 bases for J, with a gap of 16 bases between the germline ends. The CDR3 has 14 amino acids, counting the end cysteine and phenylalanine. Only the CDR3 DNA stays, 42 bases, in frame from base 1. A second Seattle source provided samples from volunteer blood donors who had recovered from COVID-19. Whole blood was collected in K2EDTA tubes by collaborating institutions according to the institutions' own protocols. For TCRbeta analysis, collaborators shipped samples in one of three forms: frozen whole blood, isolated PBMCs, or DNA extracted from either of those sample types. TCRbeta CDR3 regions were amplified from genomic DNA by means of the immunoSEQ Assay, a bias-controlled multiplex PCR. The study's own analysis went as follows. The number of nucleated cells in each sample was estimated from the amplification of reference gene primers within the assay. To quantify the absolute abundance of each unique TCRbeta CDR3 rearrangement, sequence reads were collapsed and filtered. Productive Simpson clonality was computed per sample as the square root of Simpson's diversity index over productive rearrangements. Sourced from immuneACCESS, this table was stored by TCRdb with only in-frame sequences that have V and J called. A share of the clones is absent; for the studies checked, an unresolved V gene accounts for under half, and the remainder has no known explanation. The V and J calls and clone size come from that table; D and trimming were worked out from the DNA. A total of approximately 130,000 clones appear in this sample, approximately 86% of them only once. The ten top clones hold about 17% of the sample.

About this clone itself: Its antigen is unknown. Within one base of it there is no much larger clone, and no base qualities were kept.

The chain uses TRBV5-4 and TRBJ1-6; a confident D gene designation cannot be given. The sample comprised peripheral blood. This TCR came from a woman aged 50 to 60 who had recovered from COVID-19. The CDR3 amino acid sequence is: CASTSRKGGSPLHF. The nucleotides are TGTGCCAGCACCTCGCGGAAGGGAGGTTCACCCCTCCACTTT.